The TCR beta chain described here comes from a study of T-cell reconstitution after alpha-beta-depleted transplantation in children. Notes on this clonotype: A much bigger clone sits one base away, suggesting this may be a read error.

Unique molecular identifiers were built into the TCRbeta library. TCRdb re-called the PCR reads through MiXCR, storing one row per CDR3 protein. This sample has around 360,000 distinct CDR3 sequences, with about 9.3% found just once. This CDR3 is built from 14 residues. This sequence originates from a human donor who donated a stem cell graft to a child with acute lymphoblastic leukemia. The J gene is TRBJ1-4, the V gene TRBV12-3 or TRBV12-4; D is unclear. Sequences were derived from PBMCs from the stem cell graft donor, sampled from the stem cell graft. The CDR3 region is CATSLRIGGEKLFF. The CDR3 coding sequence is TGTGCCACCAGTTTAAGGATAGGAGGAGAAAAACTGTTTTTT.